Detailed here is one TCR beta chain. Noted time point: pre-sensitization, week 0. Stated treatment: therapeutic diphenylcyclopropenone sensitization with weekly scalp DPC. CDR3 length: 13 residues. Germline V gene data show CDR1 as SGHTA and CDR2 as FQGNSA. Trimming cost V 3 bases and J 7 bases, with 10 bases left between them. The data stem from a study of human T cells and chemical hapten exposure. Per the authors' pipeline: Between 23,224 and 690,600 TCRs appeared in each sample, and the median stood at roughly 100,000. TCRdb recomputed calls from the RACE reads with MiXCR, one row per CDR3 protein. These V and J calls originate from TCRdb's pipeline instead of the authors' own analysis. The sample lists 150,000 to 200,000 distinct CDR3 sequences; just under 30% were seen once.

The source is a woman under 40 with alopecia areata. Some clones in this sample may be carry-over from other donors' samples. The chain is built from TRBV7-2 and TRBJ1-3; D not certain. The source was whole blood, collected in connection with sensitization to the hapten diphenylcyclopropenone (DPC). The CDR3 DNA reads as TGTGCCAGCAGCTTCCCACCCCACAACACCATATATTTT. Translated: CASSFPPHNTIYF. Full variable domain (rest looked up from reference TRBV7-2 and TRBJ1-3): GAGVSQSPSNKVTEKGKDVELRCDPISGHTALYWYRQSLGQGLEFLIYFQGNSAPDKSGLPSDRFSAERTGGSVSTLTIQRTQQEDSAVYLCASSFPPHNTIYFGEGSWLTVV.